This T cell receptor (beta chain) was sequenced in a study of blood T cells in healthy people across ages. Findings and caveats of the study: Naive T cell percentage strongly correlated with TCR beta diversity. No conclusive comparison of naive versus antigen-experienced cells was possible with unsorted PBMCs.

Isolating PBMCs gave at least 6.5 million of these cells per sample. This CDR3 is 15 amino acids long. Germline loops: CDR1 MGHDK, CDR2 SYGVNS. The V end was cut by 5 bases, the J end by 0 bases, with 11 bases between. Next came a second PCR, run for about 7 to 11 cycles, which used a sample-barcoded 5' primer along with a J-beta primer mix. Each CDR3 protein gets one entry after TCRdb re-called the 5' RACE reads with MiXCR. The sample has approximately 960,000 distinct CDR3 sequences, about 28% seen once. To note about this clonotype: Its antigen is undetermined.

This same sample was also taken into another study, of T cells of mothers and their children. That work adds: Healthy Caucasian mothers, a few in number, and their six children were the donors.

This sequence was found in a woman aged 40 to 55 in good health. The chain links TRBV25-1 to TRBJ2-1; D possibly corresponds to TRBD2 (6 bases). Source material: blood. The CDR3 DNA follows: TGTGCCAGCAGTAGGCGGGAAAGCTCCTACAATGAGCAGTTCTTC. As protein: CASSRRESSYNEQFF.